These T cell receptor beta chains were read from a single sample in a study of regulatory T cells. Repertoires were generated with immunoSEQ multiplex PCR, while TCRdb's copy carries only in-frame clones and drops some. The sample includes nearly 30,000 clones, 85% to 95% of them seen just once. The source material was conventional CD4+ T cells sorted from blood. The origin of the receptors is a young adult with CD3G deficiency. Each CDR3 is given with its conserved first and last residue. Fields, in order: J gene, V gene, clone size, D gene, CDR3 protein, CDR3 DNA. D genes are given only for firm matches. Rows give clone size only sometimes, using once, few, many, or a class for an expanded clone.

j_call: TRBJ2-1; v_call: TRBV6-6; clone_size: -; d_call: -; cdr3_aa: CASSYSSGSSYNEQFF; cdr3_nt: TGTGCCAGCAGTTACTCGTCGGGAAGCTCCTACAATGAGCAGTTCTTC
j_call: TRBJ1-6; v_call: TRBV5-1; clone_size: -; d_call: TRBD1; cdr3_aa: CASSEQGETYNSPLHF; cdr3_nt: TGCGCCAGCAGCGAACAGGGGGAGACCTATAATTCACCCCTCCACTTT
j_call: TRBJ1-4; v_call: TRBV20-1; clone_size: -; d_call: -; cdr3_aa: CSAIWDEKLFF; cdr3_nt: TGCAGTGCTATCTGGGATGAAAAACTGTTTTTT
j_call: TRBJ2-3; v_call: TRBV7-9; clone_size: -; d_call: TRBD2; cdr3_aa: CASSAGTSGSIDTQYF; cdr3_nt: TGTGCCAGCAGCGCCGGGACTAGCGGGAGTATAGATACGCAGTATTTT
j_call: TRBJ2-7; v_call: TRBV28; clone_size: -; d_call: -; cdr3_aa: CASSSAGEVSSYEQYF; cdr3_nt: TGTGCCAGCAGTTCCGCAGGGGAGGTAAGCTCCTACGAGCAGTACTTC
j_call: TRBJ1-1; v_call: TRBV10-3; clone_size: few; d_call: -; cdr3_aa: CAISGGTGGRTEAFF; cdr3_nt: TGTGCCATCAGTGGAGGTACCGGGGGGCGCACTGAAGCTTTCTTT
j_call: TRBJ2-5; v_call: TRBV6-8; clone_size: -; d_call: -; cdr3_aa: CASMRRDQETQYF; cdr3_nt: TGTGCCAGCATGAGGCGCGATCAAGAGACCCAGTACTTC
j_call: TRBJ1-4; v_call: TRBV4-1; clone_size: -; d_call: TRBD1; cdr3_aa: CASRGRGQGRTGSEKLFF; cdr3_nt: TGCGCCAGCAGGGGGAGAGGACAGGGGAGGACGGGGAGTGAAAAACTGTTTTTT
j_call: TRBJ2-1; v_call: TRBV18; clone_size: -; d_call: -; cdr3_aa: CASSRGLNEQFF; cdr3_nt: TGTGCCAGCTCACGGGGCCTCAATGAGCAGTTCTTC
j_call: TRBJ2-7; v_call: TRBV14; clone_size: -; d_call: -; cdr3_aa: CASSQEAPSCLYEQYF; cdr3_nt: TGTGCCAGCAGCCAAGAGGCACCATCCTGCCTCTACGAGCAGTACTTC
j_call: TRBJ2-5; v_call: TRBV7-6; clone_size: -; d_call: TRBD2; cdr3_aa: CASSLGTSGQETQYF; cdr3_nt: TGTGCCAGCAGCTTGGGGACTAGCGGCCAAGAGACCCAGTACTTC
j_call: TRBJ1-3; v_call: TRBV5-4; clone_size: -; d_call: TRBD1; cdr3_aa: CASSLRQGSGNTIYF; cdr3_nt: TGTGCCAGCAGCTTGCGACAGGGCTCTGGAAACACCATATATTTT
j_call: TRBJ2-3; v_call: TRBV7-9; clone_size: -; d_call: TRBD1; cdr3_aa: CASSLAGTGYTDTQYF; cdr3_nt: TGTGCCAGCAGCTTAGCCGGGACAGGATACACAGATACGCAGTATTTT
j_call: TRBJ1-2; v_call: TRBV28; clone_size: once; d_call: -; cdr3_aa: CASRGRGGLSYTF; cdr3_nt: TGTGCCAGCAGGGGGAGAGGTGGACTGTCCTACACCTTC
j_call: TRBJ2-5; v_call: TRBV5-1; clone_size: -; d_call: TRBD1; cdr3_aa: CASSLTGGQTQYF; cdr3_nt: TGCGCCAGCAGCCTAACAGGGGGACAGACCCAGTACTTC
j_call: TRBJ1-5; v_call: TRBV4-3; clone_size: -; d_call: TRBD1; cdr3_aa: CASSQERTGGGGNQPQHF; cdr3_nt: TGCGCCAGCAGCCAAGAGCGGACAGGGGGAGGGGGCAATCAGCCCCAGCATTTT
j_call: TRBJ2-6; v_call: TRBV28; clone_size: -; d_call: -; cdr3_aa: CASSLRQQGAGANVLTF; cdr3_nt: TGTGCCAGCAGTTTAAGACAGCAAGGGGCTGGGGCCAACGTCCTGACTTTC
j_call: TRBJ2-5; v_call: TRBV7-9; clone_size: -; d_call: -; cdr3_aa: CASSPGHLLRETQYF; cdr3_nt: TGTGCCAGCAGCCCCGGACACCTTCTGAGGGAGACCCAGTACTTC
j_call: TRBJ2-3; v_call: TRBV13; clone_size: -; d_call: TRBD2; cdr3_aa: CASSQGLAGDTQYF; cdr3_nt: TGTGCCAGCAGCCAGGGACTAGCGGGAGATACGCAGTATTTT
j_call: TRBJ1-5; v_call: TRBV28; clone_size: -; d_call: TRBD1; cdr3_aa: CASSFIDRENQPQHF; cdr3_nt: TGTGCCAGCAGTTTCATAGACAGGGAAAATCAGCCCCAGCATTTT
j_call: TRBJ1-1; v_call: TRBV6-6; clone_size: few; d_call: -; cdr3_aa: CASLGVNTEAFF; cdr3_nt: TGTGCCAGCCTGGGAGTGAACACTGAAGCTTTCTTT
j_call: TRBJ2-2; v_call: TRBV11-2; clone_size: once; d_call: -; cdr3_aa: CASSLATATNTGELFF; cdr3_nt: TGTGCCAGCAGCTTAGCGACCGCGACTAACACCGGGGAGCTGTTTTTT